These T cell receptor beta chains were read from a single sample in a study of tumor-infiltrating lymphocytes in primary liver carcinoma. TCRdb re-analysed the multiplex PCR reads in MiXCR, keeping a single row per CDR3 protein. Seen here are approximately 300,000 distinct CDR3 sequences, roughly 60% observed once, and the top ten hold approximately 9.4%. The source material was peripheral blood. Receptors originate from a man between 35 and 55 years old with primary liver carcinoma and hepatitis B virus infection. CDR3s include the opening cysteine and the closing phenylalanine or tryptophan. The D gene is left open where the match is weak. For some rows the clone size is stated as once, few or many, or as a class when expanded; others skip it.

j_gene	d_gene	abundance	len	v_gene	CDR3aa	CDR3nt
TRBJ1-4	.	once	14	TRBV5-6	CASSLAFWAEKLFF	TGTGCCAGCAGCTTGGCTTTCTGGGCCGAAAAACTGTTTTTT
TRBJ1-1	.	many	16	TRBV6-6	CASSPQTGSGNTEAFF	TGTGCCAGCAGTCCTCAGACAGGTTCGGGGAACACTGAAGCTTTCTTT
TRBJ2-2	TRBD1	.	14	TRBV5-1	CASSLGTGNGELFF	TGCGCCAGCAGCTTGGGGACAGGGAACGGGGAGCTGTTTTTT
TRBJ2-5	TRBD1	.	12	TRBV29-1	CSVGRQGETQNF	TGCAGCGTTGGTCGACAGGGAGAGACCCAGAACTTC
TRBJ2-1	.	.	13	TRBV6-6	CVSRVYVYNEQFF	TGTGTCAGCAGGGTCTATGTTTACAATGAGCAGTTCTTC
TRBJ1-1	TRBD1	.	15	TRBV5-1	CASSLGTGSNTEAFF	TGCGCCAGCAGCCTCGGGACAGGATCGAACACTGAAGCTTTCTTT
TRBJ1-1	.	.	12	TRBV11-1	CTSSSGDTEAFF	TGTACCAGTAGCTCGGGGGACACTGAAGCTTTCTTT
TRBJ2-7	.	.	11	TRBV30	CAWSVQAEQYF	TGTGCCTGGAGTGTACAGGCGGAGCAGTACTTC
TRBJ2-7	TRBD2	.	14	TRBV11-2	CASSPWGGPYEQYF	TGTGCCAGCAGCCCCTGGGGAGGGCCCTACGAGCAGTACTTC
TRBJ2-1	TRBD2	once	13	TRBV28	CASTGGRSVEQFF	TGTGCCAGCACCGGGGGGAGGTCCGTGGAGCAGTTCTTC
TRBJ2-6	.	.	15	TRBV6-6	CASSRQERWANILTF	TGTGCCAGCAGTCGACAGGAGCGCTGGGCCAACATCCTGACTTTC